This TCR beta chain appears in the sequencing data of a study of shared clonotypes between healthy human individuals. Study conclusions and caveats: Genetic and exposure-history diversity was limited by the few donors. Although depth was large, rarefaction showed that sequencing of the sorted subsets was incomplete.

When replicate PCRs were run on sorted subsets, they used 150 to 200 ng DNA, some 29,000 T cell genomes. In the original processing: Junction-only immunoSEQ sequences carried no quality scores, so filtering differed. Measured with immunoSEQ multiplex PCR; TCRdb has only the in-frame clones, and not every one. The V and J calls and clone size come from that table; D and trimming were worked out from the DNA. The repertoire holds 2 million to 2.5 million clones, with 85% to 95% as singletons. Trimming shortened V by 3 bases and J by 4 bases, and 12 bases separated the two germline ends. Per germline, CDR1 MDHEN and CDR2 SYDVKM. The CDR3 extends over 14 amino acids. Regarding this clone: What it recognizes is unknown.

Positive CCR7 selection of CD45RO-negative cells yielded the naive CD8 cells, and terminally differentiated effector memory CD45RA+ cells were excluded. The chain is built from TRBV28 and TRBJ1-2, with D tentatively TRBD1 (5 bases). Sequencing was performed on naive CD8+ T cells sorted from blood. This clonotype originated in a man between 18 and 29 years old in good health. CDR3 sequence (DNA): TGTGCCAGCAGTTTGAGCGGGGGGTTCTATGGCTACACCTTC. Its protein product is CASSLSGGFYGYTF.